This T cell receptor beta chain was sequenced during a study of CD8+ T cells in alopecia areata. Study summary: Treated individuals took tofacitinib by mouth, 5 to 10 mg twice daily. Severity among treated patients was scored by the percentage of scalp area affected.

In regard to this clone: Its specificity is not known. Distinct nucleotide sequences in the sample also encode this CDR3.

Study-wide findings and caveats: In scalp and blood, many expanded lesional clones persisted during tofacitinib.

The CDR3 totals 12 residues. Germline loops: CDR1 SGHTA, CDR2 FQGNSA. V was cut by 5 bases and J by 1 base, with 5 bases left in between. Sequencing used cDNA as its template, made by extracting RNA and reverse transcribing it. TCRdb keeps only in-frame clones here, not all; method: immunoSEQ multiplex PCR. The table lists 200,000 or so clones, 55% to 70% of them singletons. Treatment: oral pan-JAK inhibitor, 5-10 mg twice daily. Patients with alopecia areata provided lesional scalp punch biopsies as well as peripheral blood. The genes are TRBV7-2 and TRBJ2-5, with D uncertain. The source was CD4+ T cells sorted from blood, collected at week 24, from a patient treated with tofacitinib. The source of this sequence is a human donor with alopecia areata. CDR3 coding DNA: TGTGCCAGCAGCACCCGCCAAGAGACCCAGTACTTC. Amino acids: CASSTRQETQYF.